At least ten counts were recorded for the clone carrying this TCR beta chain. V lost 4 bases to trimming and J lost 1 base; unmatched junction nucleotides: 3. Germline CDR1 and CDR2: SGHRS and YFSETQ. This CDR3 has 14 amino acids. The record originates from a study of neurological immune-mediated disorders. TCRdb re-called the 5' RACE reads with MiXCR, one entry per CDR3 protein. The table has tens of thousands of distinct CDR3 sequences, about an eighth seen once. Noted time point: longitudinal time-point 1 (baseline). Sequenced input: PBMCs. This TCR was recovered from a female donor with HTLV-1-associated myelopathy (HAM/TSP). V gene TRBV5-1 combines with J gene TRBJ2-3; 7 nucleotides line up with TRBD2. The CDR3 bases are TGCGCCAGCAGCGTCAGCGGGGGCACAGATACGCAGTATTTT. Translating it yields CASSVSGGTDTQYF.